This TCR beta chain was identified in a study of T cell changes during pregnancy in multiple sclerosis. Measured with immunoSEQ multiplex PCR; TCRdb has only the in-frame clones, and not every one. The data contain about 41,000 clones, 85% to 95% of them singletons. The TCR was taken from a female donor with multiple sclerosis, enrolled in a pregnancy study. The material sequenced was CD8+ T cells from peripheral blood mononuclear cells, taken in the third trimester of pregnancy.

The chain's CDR3 is CASSETGGGYLGEKLFF. Here the CDR3 DNA reads TGTGCCAGCAGTGAGACAGGGGGAGGATACTTGGGGGAAAAACTGTTTTTT. The chain has TRBV6-1 and TRBJ1-4; 9 bases align to TRBD1. CDR1 and CDR2 (germline): MNHNS, SASEGT. The CDR3 is made up of 17 amino acids. The ends lost 3 bases at V and 8 bases at J; junction bases unmatched: 13.